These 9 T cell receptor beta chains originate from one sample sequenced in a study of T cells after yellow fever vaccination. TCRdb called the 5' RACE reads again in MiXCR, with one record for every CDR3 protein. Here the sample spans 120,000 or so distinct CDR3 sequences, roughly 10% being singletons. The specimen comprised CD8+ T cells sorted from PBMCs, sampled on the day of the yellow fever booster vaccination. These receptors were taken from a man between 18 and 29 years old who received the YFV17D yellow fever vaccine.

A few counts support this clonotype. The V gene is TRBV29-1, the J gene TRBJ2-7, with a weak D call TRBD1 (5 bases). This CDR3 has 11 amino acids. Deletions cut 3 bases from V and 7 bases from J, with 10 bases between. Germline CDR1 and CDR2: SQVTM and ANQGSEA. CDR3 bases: TGCAGCGTTGAGGTCGACAGAGAGCAGTACTTC. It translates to CSVEVDREQYF.

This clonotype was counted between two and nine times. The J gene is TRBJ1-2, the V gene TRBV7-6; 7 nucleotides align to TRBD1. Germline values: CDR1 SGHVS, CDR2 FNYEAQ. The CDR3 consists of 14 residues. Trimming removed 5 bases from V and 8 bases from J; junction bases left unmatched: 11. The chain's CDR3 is CASSGPGQLNGYTF. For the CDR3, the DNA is TGTGCCAGCAGCGGCCCGGGACAGTTGAACGGCTACACCTTC.

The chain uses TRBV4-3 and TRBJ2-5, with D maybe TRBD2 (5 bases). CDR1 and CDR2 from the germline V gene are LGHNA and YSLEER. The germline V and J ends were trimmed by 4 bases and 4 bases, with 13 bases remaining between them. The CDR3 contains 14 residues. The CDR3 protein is CASSPARVGETQYF. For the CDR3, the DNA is TGCGCCAGCAGCCCGGCGCGGGTTGGAGAGACCCAGTACTTC.

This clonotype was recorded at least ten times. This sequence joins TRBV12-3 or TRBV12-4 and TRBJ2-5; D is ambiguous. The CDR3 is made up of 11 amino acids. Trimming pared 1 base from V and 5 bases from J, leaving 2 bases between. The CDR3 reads CASSLDETQYF. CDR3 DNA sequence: TGTGCCAGCAGTTTAGATGAGACCCAGTACTTC.

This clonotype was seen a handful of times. CDR3 DNA: TGTGCCAGCCGCTGGGGGAGCTCCTACGAGCAGTACTTC. Translated: CASRWGSSYEQYF. The chain couples TRBV12-3 or TRBV12-4 to TRBJ2-7; D tentatively reads TRBD1 or TRBD2 (5 bases each). The CDR3 is 13 amino acids. Between the trimmed V and J ends, which lost 8 bases and 0 bases, there was a span of 11 bases.

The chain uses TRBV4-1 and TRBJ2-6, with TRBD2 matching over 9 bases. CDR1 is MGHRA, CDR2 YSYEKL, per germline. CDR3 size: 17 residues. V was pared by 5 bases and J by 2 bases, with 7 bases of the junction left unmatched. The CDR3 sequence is CASSDTAGGTGANVLTF. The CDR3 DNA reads TGCGCCAGCAGCGACACGGCGGGGGGGACTGGGGCCAACGTCCTGACTTTC.

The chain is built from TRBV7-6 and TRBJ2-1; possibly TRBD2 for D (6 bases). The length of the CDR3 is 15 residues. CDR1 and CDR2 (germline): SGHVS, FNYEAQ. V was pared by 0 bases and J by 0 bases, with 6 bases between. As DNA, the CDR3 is TGTGCCAGCAGCTTAGCGGACTACTCCTACAATGAGCAGTTCTTC. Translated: CASSLADYSYNEQFF.

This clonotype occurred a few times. The CDR3 DNA reads as TGTGCCAGCAGTTCCAGGCTAGCGAAAATAAATGAGCAGTTCTTC. Translated: CASSSRLAKINEQFF. The gene calls are TRBV12-3 or TRBV12-4 and TRBJ2-1; D might be TRBD2 (6 bases). The germline V and J ends were trimmed by 4 bases and 7 bases, with 17 bases remaining between them. The CDR3 is made up of 15 amino acids.

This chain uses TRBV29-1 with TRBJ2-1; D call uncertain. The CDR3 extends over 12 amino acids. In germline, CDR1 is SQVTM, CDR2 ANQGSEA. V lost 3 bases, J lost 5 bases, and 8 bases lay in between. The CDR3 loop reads CSVEGGNNEQFF. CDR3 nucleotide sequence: TGCAGCGTTGAGGGCGGTAACAATGAGCAGTTCTTC.